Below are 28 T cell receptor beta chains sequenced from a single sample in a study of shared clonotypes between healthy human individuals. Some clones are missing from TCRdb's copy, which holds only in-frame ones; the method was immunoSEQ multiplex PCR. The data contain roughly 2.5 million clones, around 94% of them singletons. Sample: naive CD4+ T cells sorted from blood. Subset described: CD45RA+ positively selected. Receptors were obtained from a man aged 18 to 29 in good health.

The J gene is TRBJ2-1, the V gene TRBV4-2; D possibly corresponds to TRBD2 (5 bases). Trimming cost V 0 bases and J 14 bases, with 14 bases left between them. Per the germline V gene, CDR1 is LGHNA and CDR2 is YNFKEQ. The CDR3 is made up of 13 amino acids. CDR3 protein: CASSQDPGKEEFF. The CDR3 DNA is TGTGCCAGCAGCCAAGACCCCGGGAAAGAAGAGTTCTTC.

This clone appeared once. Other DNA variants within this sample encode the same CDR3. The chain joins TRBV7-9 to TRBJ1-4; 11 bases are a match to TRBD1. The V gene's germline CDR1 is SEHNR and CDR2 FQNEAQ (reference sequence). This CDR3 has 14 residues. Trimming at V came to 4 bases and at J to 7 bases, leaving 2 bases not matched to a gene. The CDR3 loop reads CASSSGTGGEKLFF. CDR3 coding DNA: TGTGCCAGCAGCTCCGGGACAGGGGGTGAAAAACTGTTTTTT.

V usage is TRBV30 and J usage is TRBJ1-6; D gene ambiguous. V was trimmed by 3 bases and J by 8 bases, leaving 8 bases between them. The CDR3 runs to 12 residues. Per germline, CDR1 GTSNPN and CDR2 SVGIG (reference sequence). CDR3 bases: TGTGCCTGGAGCCTGACGGATTCACCCCTCCACTTT. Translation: CAWSLTDSPLHF.

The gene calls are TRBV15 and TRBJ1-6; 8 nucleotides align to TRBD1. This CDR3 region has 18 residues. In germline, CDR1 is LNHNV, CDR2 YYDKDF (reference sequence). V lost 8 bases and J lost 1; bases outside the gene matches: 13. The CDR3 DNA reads TGTGCCACCCAAAGGACAGGGTGGAGGATTTCCTATAATTCACCCCTCCACTTT. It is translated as CATQRTGWRISYNSPLHF.

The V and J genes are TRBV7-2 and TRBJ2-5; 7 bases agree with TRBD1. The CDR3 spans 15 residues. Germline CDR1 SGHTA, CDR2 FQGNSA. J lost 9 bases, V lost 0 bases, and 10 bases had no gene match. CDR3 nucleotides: TGTGCCAGCAGCTTAGCGGGGCAGGGGGAAAAAGCCCAGTACTTC. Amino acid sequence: CASSLAGQGEKAQYF. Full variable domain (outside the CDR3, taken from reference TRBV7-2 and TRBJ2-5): GAGVSQSPSNKVTEKGKDVELRCDPISGHTALYWYRQSLGQGLEFLIYFQGNSAPDKSGLPSDRFSAERTGGSVSTLTIQRTQQEDSAVYLCASSLAGQGEKAQYFGPGTRLLVL.

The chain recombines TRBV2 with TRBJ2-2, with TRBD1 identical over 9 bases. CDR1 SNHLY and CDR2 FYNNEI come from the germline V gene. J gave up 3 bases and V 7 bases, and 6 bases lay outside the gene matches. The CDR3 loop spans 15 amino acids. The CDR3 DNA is TGTGCCAGCAACGGGGGACAGGGATACACCGGGGAGCTGTTTTTT. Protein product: CASNGGQGYTGELFF.

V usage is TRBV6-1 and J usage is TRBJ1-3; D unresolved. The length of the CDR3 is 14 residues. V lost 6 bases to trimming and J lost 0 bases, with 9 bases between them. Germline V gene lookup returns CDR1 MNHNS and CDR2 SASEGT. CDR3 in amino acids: CASRVNYSGNTIYF. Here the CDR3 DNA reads TGTGCCAGCAGAGTCAATTACTCTGGAAACACCATATATTTT.

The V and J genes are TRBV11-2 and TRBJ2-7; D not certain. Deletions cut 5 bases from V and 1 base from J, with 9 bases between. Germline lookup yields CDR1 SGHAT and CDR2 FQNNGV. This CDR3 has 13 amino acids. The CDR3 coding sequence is TGTGCCAGCAGCCGAATTAGTTCCTACGAGCAGTACTTC. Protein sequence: CASSRISSYEQYF. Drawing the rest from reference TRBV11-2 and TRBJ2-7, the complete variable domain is EAGVAQSPRYKIIEKRQSVAFWCNPISGHATLYWYQQILGQGPKLLIQFQNNGVVDDSQLPKDRFSAERLKGVDSTLKIQPAKLEDSAVYLCASSRISSYEQYFGPGTRLTVT.

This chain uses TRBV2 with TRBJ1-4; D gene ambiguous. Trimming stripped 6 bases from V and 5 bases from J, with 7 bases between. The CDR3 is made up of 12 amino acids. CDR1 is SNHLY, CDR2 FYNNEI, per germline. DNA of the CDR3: TGTGCCAGCAGATTTTCCAATGAAAAACTGTTTTTT. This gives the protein CASRFSNEKLFF.

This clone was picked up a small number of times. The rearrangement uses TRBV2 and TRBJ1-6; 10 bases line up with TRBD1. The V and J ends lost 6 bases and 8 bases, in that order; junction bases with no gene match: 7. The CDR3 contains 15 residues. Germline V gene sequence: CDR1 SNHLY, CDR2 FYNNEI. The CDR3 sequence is CASSRPGTGDSPLHF. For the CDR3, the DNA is TGTGCCAGCAGCCGTCCCGGGACAGGGGATTCACCCCTCCACTTT.

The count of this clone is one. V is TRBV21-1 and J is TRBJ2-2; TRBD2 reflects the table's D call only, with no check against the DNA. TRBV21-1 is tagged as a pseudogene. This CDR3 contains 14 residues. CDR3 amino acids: CASSKMEGTGELFF. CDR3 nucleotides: TGTGCCAGCAGCAAAATGGAGGGAACCGGGGAGCTGTTTTTT.

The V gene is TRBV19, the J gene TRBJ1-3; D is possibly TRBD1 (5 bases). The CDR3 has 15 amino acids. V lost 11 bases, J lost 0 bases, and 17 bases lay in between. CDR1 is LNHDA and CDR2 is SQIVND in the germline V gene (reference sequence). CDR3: CACEDGTFSGNTIYF. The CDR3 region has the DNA TGTGCCTGTGAAGATGGGACCTTCTCTGGAAACACCATATATTTT.

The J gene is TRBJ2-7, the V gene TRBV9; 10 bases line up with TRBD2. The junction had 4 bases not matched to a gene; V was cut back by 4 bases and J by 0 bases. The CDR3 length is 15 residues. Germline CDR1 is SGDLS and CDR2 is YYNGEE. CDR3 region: CASSSSGGASYEQYF. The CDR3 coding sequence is TGTGCCAGCAGCTCGAGCGGGGGGGCCTCCTACGAGCAGTACTTC.

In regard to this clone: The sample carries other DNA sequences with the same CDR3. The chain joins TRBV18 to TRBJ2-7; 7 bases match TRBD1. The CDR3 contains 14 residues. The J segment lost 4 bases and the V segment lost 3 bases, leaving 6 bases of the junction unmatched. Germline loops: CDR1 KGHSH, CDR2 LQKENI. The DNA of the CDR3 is TGTGCCAGCTCACCCCGGGACAGTTCATACGAGCAGTACTTC. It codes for CASSPRDSSYEQYF.

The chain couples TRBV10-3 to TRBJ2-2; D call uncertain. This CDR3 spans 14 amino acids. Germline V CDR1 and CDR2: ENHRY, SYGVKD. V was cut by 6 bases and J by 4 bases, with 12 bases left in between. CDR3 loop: CAIRPQVSTGELFF. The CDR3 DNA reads TGTGCCATCAGGCCTCAGGTATCCACCGGGGAGCTGTTTTTT.

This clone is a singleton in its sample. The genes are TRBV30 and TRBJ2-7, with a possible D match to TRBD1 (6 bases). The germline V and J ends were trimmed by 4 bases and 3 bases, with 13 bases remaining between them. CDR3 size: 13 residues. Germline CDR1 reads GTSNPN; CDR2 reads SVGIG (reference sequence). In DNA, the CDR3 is TGTGCCTGGAAAGGGGACAAACACTACGAGCAGTACTTC. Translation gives CAWKGDKHYEQYF.

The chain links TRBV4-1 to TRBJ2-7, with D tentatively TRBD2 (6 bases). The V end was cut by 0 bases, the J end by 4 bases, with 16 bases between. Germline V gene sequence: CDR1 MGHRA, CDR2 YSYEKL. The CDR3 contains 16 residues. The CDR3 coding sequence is TGCGCCAGCAGCCAAGAAGGACTAACGGTTGGGTACGAGCAGTACTTC. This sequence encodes CASSQEGLTVGYEQYF.

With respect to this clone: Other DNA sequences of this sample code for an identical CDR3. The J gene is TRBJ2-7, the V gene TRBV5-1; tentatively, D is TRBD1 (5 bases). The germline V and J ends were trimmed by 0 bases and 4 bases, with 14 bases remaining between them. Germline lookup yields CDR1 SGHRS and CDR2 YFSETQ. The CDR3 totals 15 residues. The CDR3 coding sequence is TGCGCCAGCAGCTTGGGGACACCAGGCCCTTACGAGCAGTACTTC. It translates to CASSLGTPGPYEQYF. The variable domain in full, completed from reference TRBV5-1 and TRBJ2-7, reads KAGVTQTPRYLIKTRGQQVTLSCSPISGHRSVSWYQQTPGQGLQFLFEYFSETQRNKGNFPGRFSGRQFSNSRSEMNVSTLELGDSALYLCASSLGTPGPYEQYFGPGTRLTVT.

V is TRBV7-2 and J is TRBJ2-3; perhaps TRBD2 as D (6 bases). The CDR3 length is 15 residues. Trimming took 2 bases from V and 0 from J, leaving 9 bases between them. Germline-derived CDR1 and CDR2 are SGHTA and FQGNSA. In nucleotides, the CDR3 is TGTGCCAGCAGCTTAAAGGGGACTAGCACAGATACGCAGTATTTT. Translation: CASSLKGTSTDTQYF. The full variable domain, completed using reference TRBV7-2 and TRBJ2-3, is GAGVSQSPSNKVTEKGKDVELRCDPISGHTALYWYRQSLGQGLEFLIYFQGNSAPDKSGLPSDRFSAERTGGSVSTLTIQRTQQEDSAVYLCASSLKGTSTDTQYFGPGTRLTVL.

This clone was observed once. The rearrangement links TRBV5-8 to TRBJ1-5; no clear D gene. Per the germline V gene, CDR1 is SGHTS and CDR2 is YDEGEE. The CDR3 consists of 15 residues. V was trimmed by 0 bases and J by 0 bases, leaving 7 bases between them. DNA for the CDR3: TGTGCCAGCAGCTTGGTTGCTGGTAGCAATCAGCCCCAGCATTTT. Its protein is CASSLVAGSNQPQHF.

The CDR3, as DNA: TGTGCCTGGAGGGGTGGCGGGAGAGGAACAGATACGCAGTATTTT. Encoded protein: CAWRGGGRGTDTQYF. V is TRBV30 and J is TRBJ2-3; 7 bases align to TRBD2. The germline V gene encodes CDR1 GTSNPN and CDR2 SVGIG (reference sequence). The CDR3 has 15 residues. V shed 3 bases, J shed 3 bases, and the junction held 9 bases outside the gene matches.

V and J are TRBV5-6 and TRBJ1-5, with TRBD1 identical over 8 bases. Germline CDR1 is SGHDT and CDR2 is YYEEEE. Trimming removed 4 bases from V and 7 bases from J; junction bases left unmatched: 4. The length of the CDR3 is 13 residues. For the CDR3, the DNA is TGTGCCAGCAGCCAGGGGGCTTGGCAGCCCCAGCATTTT. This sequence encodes CASSQGAWQPQHF.

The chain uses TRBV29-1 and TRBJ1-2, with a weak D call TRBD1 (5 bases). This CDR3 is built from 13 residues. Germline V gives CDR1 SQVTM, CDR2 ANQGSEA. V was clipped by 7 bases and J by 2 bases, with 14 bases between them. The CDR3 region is CSDGGAPNYGYTF. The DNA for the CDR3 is TGCAGCGACGGAGGGGCACCCAACTATGGCTACACCTTC.

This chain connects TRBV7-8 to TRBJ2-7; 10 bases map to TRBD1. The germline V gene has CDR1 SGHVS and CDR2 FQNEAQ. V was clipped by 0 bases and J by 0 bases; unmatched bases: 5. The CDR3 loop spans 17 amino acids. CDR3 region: CASSLAVGTGDSYEQYF. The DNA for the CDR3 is TGTGCCAGCAGCTTAGCTGTGGGGACAGGGGACTCCTACGAGCAGTACTTC.

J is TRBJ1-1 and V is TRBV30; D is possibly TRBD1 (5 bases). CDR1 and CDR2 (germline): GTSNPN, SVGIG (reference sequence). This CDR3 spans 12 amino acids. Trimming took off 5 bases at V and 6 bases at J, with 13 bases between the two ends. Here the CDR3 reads CAWGDGGAEAFF. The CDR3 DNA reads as TGTGCCTGGGGCGACGGGGGGGCTGAAGCTTTCTTT.

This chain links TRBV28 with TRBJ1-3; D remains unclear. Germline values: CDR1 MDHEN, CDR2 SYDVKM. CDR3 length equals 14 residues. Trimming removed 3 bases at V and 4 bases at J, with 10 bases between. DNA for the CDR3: TGTGCCAGCAGTTTCCCGGGGTCGGGAAACACCATATATTTT. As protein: CASSFPGSGNTIYF.

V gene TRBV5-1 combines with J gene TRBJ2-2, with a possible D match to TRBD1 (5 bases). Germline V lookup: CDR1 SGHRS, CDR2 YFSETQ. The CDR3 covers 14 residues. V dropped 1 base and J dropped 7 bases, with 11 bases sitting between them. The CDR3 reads CASSLSGFLGELFF. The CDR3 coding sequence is TGCGCCAGCAGCTTGTCAGGGTTCCTCGGGGAGCTGTTTTTT.

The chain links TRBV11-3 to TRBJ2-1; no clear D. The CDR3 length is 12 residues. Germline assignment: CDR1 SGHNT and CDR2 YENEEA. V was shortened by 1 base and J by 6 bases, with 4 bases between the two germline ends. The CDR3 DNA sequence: TGTGCCAGCAGCTTAGGGCCCAATGAGCAGTTCTTC. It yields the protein CASSLGPNEQFF.